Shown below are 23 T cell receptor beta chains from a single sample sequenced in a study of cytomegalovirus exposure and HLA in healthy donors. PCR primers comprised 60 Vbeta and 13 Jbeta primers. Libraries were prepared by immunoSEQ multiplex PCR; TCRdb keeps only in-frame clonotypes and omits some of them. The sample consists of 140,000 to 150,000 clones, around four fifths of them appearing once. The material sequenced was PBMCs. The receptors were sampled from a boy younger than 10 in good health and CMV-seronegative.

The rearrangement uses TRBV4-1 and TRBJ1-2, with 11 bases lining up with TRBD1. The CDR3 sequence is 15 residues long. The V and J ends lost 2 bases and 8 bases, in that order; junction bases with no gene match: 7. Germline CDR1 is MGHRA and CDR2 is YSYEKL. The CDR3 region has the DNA TGCGCCAGCAGCCAAATTGGACAGGGGGCCCGCGGCTACACCTTC. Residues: CASSQIGQGARGYTF.

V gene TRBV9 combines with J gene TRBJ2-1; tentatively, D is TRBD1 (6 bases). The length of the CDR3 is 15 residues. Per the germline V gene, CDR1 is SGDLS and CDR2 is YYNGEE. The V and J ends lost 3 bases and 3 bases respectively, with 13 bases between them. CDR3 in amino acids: CASSEMGQSYNEQFF. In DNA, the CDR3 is TGTGCCAGCAGCGAAATGGGACAAAGCTACAATGAGCAGTTCTTC.

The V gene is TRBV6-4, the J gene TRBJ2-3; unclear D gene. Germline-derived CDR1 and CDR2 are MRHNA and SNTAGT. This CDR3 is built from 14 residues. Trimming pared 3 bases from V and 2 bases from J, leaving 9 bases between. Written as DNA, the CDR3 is TGTGCCAGCAGTGATGGTGGCAACACAGATACGCAGTATTTT. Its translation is CASSDGGNTDTQYF.

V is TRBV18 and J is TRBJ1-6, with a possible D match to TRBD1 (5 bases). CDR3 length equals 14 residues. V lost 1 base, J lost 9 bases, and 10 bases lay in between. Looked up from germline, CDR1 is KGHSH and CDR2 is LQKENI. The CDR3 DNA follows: TGTGCCAGCTCACCACTGGACATCTCTTCACCCCTCCACTTT. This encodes CASSPLDISSPLHF.

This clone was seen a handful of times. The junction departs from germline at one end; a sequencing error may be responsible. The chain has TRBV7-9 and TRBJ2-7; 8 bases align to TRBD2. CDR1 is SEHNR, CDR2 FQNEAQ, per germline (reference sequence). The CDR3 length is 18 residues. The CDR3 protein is CSSSLGGGAGGSSYEQYF. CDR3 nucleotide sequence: TGTTCCAGCAGCTTAGGAGGTGGTGCGGGAGGTTCCTCCTACGAGCAGTACTTC.

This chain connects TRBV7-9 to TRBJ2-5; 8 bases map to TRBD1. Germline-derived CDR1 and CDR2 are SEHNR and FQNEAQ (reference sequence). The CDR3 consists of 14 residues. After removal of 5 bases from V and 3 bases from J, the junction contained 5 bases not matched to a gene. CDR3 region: CASSLTGGEETQYF. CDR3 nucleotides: TGTGCCAGCAGCCTTACAGGGGGTGAAGAGACCCAGTACTTC.

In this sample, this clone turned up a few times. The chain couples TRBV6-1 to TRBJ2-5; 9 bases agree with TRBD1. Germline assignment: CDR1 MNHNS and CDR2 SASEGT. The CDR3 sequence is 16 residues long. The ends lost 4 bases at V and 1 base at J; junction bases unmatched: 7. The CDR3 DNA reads TGTGCCAGCAGTGCACAGGGGGCTTCGAGCCAAGAGACCCAGTACTTC. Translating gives CASSAQGASSQETQYF.

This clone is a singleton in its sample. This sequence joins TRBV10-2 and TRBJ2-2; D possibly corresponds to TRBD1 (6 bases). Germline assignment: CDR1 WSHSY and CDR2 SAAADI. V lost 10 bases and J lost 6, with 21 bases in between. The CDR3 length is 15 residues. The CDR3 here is CATYLGTLGAGELFF. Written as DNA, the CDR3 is TGCGCCACCTACCTAGGGACACTTGGGGCCGGGGAGCTGTTTTTT.

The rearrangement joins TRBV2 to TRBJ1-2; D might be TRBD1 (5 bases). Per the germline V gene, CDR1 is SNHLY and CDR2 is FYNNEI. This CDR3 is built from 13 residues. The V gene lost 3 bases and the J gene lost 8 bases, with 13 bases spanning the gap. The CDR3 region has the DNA TGTGCCAGCAGTGACCCGCCAGGGAACGGCTACACCTTC. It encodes CASSDPPGNGYTF.

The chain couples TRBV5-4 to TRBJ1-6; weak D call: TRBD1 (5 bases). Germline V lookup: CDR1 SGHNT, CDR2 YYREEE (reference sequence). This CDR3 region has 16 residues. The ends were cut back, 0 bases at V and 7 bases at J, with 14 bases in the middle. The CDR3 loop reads CASSLGPRGLNSPLHF. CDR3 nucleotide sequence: TGTGCCAGCAGCTTGGGCCCCCGGGGGTTGAATTCACCCCTCCACTTT.

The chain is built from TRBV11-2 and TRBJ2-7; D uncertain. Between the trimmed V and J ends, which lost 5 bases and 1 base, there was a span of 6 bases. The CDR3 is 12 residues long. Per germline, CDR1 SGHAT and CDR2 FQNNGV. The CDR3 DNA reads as TGTGCCAGCAGCCCCAGTTCCTACGAGCAGTACTTC. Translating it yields CASSPSSYEQYF.

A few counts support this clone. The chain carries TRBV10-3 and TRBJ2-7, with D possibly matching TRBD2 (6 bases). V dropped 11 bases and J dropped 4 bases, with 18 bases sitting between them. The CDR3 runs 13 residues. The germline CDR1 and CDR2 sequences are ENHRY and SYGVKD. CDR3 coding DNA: TGTGCCTCCAACCCCGGGAGTCATTACGAGCAGTACTTC. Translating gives CASNPGSHYEQYF.

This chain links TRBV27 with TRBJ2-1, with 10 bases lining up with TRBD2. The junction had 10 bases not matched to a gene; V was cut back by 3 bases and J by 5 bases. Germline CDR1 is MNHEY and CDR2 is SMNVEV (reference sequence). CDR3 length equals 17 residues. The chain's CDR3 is CASSFSSGGYLNNEQFF. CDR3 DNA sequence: TGTGCCAGCAGTTTCTCTAGCGGGGGTTATCTTAACAATGAGCAGTTCTTC.

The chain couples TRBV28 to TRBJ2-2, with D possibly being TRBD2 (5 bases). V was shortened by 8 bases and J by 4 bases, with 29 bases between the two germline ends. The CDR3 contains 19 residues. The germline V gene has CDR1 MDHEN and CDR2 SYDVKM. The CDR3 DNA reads TGTGCCAGCCGGGGTATTGTAAGACCGGGCAGGTCGAGCACCGGGGAGCTGTTTTTT. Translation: CASRGIVRPGRSSTGELFF.

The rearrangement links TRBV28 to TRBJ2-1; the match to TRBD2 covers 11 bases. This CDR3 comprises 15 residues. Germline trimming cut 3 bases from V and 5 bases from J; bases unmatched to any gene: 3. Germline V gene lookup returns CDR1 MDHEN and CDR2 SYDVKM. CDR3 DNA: TGTGCCAGCAGTTTTAGCGGGGGGGCCCACAATGAGCAGTTCTTC. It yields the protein CASSFSGGAHNEQFF.

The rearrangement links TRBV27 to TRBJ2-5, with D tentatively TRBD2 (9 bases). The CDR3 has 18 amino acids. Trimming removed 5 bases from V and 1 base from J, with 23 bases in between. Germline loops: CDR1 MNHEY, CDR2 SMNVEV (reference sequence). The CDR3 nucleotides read TGTGCCAGCAGTCCAGGACAGGGTAGCGGGGGCTTCCAAGAGACCCAGTACTTC. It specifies CASSPGQGSGGFQETQYF.

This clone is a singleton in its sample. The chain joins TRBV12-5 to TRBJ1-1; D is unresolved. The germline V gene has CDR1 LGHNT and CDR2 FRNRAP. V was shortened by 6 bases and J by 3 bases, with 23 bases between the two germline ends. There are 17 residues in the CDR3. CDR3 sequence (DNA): TGTGCTAGTGGATCAGATCCCTGTACCAAGGGAGACACTGAAGCTTTCTTT. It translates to CASGSDPCTKGDTEAFF. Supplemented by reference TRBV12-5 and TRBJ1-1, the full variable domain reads DARVTQTPRHKVTEMGQEVTMRCQPILGHNTVFWYRQTMMQGLELLAYFRNRAPLDDSGMPKDRFSAEMPDATLATLKIQPSEPRDSAVYFCASGSDPCTKGDTEAFFGQGTRLTVV.

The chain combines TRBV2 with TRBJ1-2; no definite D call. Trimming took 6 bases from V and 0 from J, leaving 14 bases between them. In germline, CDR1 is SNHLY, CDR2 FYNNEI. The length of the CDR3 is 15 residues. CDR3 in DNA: TGTGCCAGCAGCGCGCGAGCCGGGGCTAACTATGGCTACACCTTC. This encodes CASSARAGANYGYTF.

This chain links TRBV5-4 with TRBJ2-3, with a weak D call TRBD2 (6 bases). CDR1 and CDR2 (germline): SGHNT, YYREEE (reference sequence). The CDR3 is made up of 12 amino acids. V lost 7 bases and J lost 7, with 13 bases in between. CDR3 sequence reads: CASGAGSNTQYF. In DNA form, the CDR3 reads TGTGCCAGCGGGGCGGGGAGTAATACGCAGTATTTT.

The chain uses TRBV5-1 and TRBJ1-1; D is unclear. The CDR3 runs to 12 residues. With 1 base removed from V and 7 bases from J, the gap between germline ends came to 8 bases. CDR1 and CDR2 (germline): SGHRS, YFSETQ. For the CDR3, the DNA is TGCGCCAGCAGCTTGTCACAACATGAAGCTTTCTTT. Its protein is CASSLSQHEAFF.

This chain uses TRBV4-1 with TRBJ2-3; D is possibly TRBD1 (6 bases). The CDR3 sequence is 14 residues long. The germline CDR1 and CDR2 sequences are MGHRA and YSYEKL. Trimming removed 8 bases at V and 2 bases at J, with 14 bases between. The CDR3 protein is CASRAAGVTDTQYF. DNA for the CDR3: TGCGCCAGCCGAGCCGCAGGGGTCACAGATACGCAGTATTTT.

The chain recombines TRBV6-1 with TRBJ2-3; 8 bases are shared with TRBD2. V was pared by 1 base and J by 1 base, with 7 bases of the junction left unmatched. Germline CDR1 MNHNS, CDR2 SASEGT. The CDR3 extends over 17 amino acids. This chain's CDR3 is CASSEGYSRGGTDTQYF. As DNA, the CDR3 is TGTGCCAGCAGTGAAGGGTACTCGCGGGGGGGCACAGATACGCAGTATTTT.

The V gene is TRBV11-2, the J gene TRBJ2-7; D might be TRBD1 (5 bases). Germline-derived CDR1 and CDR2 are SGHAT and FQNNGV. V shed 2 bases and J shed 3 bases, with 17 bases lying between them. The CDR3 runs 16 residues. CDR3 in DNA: TGTGCCAGCAGCTTAACGCGCTCGACAGCCTTCTACGAGCAGTACTTC. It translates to CASSLTRSTAFYEQYF.